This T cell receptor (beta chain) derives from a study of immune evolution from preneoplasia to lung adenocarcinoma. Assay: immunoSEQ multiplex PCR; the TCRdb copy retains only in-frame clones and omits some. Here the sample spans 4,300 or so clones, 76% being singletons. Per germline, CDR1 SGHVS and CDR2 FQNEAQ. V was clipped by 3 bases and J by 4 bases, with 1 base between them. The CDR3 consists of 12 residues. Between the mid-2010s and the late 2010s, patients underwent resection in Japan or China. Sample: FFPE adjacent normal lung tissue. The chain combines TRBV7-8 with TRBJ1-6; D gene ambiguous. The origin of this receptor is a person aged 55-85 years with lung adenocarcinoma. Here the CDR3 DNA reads TGTGCCAGCAGCTTTTATAATTCACCCCTCCACTTT. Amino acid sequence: CASSFYNSPLHF.